This TCR beta chain was sequenced in a study of T cell responses to AZD1222 COVID-19 vaccine. Study observations and caveats: Mapped onto spike, vaccine-associated CD4 TCRs spanned it and were dominant at 160-218 and 743-854.

Per the germline V gene, CDR1 is LNHDA and CDR2 is SQIVND (reference sequence). The CDR3 covers 12 residues. V was shortened by 6 bases and J by 8 bases, with 13 bases between the two germline ends. Generated by immunoSEQ multiplex PCR, the TCRdb table keeps only in-frame clones and is missing some. The table records about 140,000 clones, roughly nine tenths of them present only once. This clone appeared a single time. The antigen is undetermined. This TCR was sampled from an adult who received the AZD1222 COVID-19 vaccine. Sample: peripheral blood, taken 28 days after the second AZD1222 dose. The J gene is TRBJ1-2, the V gene TRBV19; D not resolved. The CDR3 loop reads CASSNLVGGYTF. As DNA, the CDR3 is TGTGCCAGTAGCAACCTAGTAGGAGGCTACACCTTC.